This T cell receptor beta chain came from a study of blood T cell repertoires in COVID-19. On the study more broadly: Acute-phase and convalescent COVID-19 samples originated in the United States, Italy and Spain. Nucleic acid was either cDNA or gDNA, and it came from T cells, B-cell-depleted T cells, or PBMCs.

While infection was still active, Seattle patients were enrolled and then followed longitudinally. Original processing methods: Reference gene primer amplification in the assay estimated nucleated cell counts. Profiled with immunoSEQ multiplex PCR; TCRdb holds only in-frame clones, not every one. The V and J calls and the clone size are those of that table, but D and trimming were determined from the DNA. The repertoire holds some 270,000 clones, roughly 88% seen once, with around 6% in the top ten. Sequenced sample: peripheral blood. The source of this sequence is a woman older than 75 with COVID-19, enrolled during active disease.

CDR3 DNA: TGTGCCAGCAGTTGGGGACAGGGCAAGGCGCCCCAGCATTTT. It codes for CASSWGQGKAPQHF. The chain uses TRBV6-2 or TRBV6-3 and TRBJ1-5; 9 bases line up with TRBD1. The V segment lost 4 bases and the J segment 9 bases; nucleotides outside the gene matches: 7. The CDR3 runs to 14 residues. In germline, CDR1 is MNHEY, CDR2 SVGEGT.